The 20 T cell receptor beta chains listed next were all sequenced from one sample in a study of regulatory T cells in long-lasting Graves disease. Regarding time point: persistent/refractory GD, antithyroid drugs over 5 years with positive TRAb. Isolated PBMC RNA provided the starting material for the TCR library. Investigators prepared the TCR beta libraries by applying iRepertoire HTBI primers and Arm-PCR of CDR3 regions. MiXCR, applied by TCRdb to the multiplex PCR reads, yields one record per CDR3 protein. The sample lists under 500,000 distinct CDR3 sequences; 20% to 25% were seen once. Sequenced here: peripheral blood mononuclear cells (PBMCs), sampled when the disease was refractory, from a patient treated with antithyroid drugs. Receptors were obtained from a female donor with Graves disease.

There are a few counts of this clonotype. A much larger clone is a single base away; this may be a read error. V and J are TRBV2 and TRBJ1-4, with D unresolved. This CDR3 is 13 amino acids long. V was clipped by 8 bases and J by 16 bases, with 23 bases between them. The germline CDR1 and CDR2 sequences are SNHLY and FYNNEI. This chain's CDR3 is CASGWSSRAEPFF. CDR3 coding DNA: TGTGCCAGCGGATGGTCTTCCAGAGCCGAACCGTTTTTT.

The table lists this clonotype with a few counts. The genes are TRBV5-1 and TRBJ2-7; no clear D gene. The germline V gene has CDR1 SGHRS and CDR2 YFSETQ. The V end lost 2 bases, the J end lost 7 bases, and 19 bases lay between the germline ends. This CDR3 spans 15 amino acids. The CDR3 here is CASSFDGVPPGEQYF. CDR3 coding DNA: TGCGCCAGCAGCTTTGATGGGGTTCCCCCCGGAGAGCAGTACTTC.

V usage is TRBV11-2 and J usage is TRBJ2-5; possibly TRBD1 for D (6 bases). V dropped 4 bases and J dropped 5 bases, with 14 bases sitting between them. Germline assignment: CDR1 SGHAT and CDR2 FQNNGV. This CDR3 has 14 amino acids. The CDR3 sequence: CASSSTGLEETQYF. The CDR3 coding sequence is TGTGCCAGCAGCTCTACAGGGCTCGAGGAGACCCAGTACTTC.

As for this clonotype: Possible read error: a much larger clone is one base away. The conserved phenylalanine or tryptophan is not found at the CDR3 terminus, so this likely reflects a read error. The chain couples TRBV27 to TRBJ2-7; D is unresolved. This CDR3 is built from 16 residues. Germline V gene data show CDR1 as MNHEY and CDR2 as SMNVEV (reference sequence). The V end was cut by 5 bases, the J end by 0 bases, with 17 bases between. CDR3 residues: CASSILRGSSSYEQYL. CDR3 nucleotides: TGTGCCAGCAGTATCTTGCGAGGCTCGAGCTCCTACGAGCAGTACCTC.

This clonotype was seen just once. V gene TRBV15 combines with J gene TRBJ2-7, with D unresolved. In germline, CDR1 is LNHNV, CDR2 YYDKDF (reference sequence). The ends were cut back, 1 base at V and 4 bases at J, with 8 bases in the middle. The CDR3 sequence is 13 residues long. CDR3 loop: CATSRVTEYEQYF. DNA of the CDR3: TGTGCCACCAGCAGAGTAACGGAGTACGAGCAGTACTTC.

This clonotype has at least ten counts. The gene calls are TRBV20-1 and TRBJ1-1; 7 bases are shared with TRBD1. Germline V gene data show CDR1 as DFQATT and CDR2 as SNEGSKA (reference sequence). The V and J ends lost 6 bases and 5 bases, in that order; junction bases with no gene match: 15. CDR3 length equals 15 residues. The CDR3 sequence: CSAARGGSGGTEAFF. CDR3 nucleotide sequence: TGCAGTGCGGCTAGAGGGGGCTCAGGGGGGACTGAAGCTTTCTTT.

In its sample, this clonotype was seen many times. The chain employs TRBV6-5 and TRBJ1-4; 9 positions agree with TRBD1. V trimming: 4 bases; J trimming: 8 bases; junction bases outside the gene matches: 17. The germline V gene encodes CDR1 MNHEY and CDR2 SVGAGI. The CDR3 spans 18 residues. This chain's CDR3 is CASSSTFPGQGYEEKLFF. In DNA form, the CDR3 reads TGTGCCAGCAGTTCCACCTTCCCGGGACAGGGTTATGAGGAAAAACTGTTTTTT.

The chain has TRBV6-2 or TRBV6-3 and TRBJ2-7; D call uncertain. CDR1 is MNHEY and CDR2 is SVGEGT in the germline V gene. V lost 0 bases and J lost 7, with 13 bases in between. This CDR3 contains 14 residues. The DNA for the CDR3 is TGTGCCAGCAGTTACTCGAGTTTCGTGGAAGAGCAGTACTTC. This codes for CASSYSSFVEEQYF.

J is TRBJ1-1 and V is TRBV12-5; no reliable D call. CDR1 and CDR2 (germline): LGHNT, FRNRAP. The CDR3 is 13 residues long. V dropped 1 base and J dropped 1 base, with 4 bases sitting between them. CDR3 residues: CASGLESNTEAFF. The CDR3, as DNA: TGTGCTAGTGGTTTGGAGTCGAACACTGAAGCTTTCTTT. Full variable domain (remainder filled in from reference TRBV12-5 and TRBJ1-1): DARVTQTPRHKVTEMGQEVTMRCQPILGHNTVFWYRQTMMQGLELLAYFRNRAPLDDSGMPKDRFSAEMPDATLATLKIQPSEPRDSAVYFCASGLESNTEAFFGQGTRLTVV.

This clonotype appeared many times. This chain joins TRBV11-2 and TRBJ2-5, with D uncertain. This CDR3 contains 14 residues. Germline CDR1 SGHAT, CDR2 FQNNGV. V lost 2 bases, J lost 2 bases, and 9 bases lay in between. The CDR3, as DNA: TGTGCCAGCAGCTTATTGGCTAAACAAGAGACCCAGTACTTC. Its translation: CASSLLAKQETQYF.

The rearrangement links TRBV29-1 to TRBJ1-1, with D possibly TRBD1 on 6 matching bases. Germline CDR1 and CDR2: SQVTM and ANQGSEA. The V end was cut by 3 bases, the J end by 2 bases, with 16 bases between. The CDR3 spans 15 residues. The CDR3, as DNA: TGCAGCGTTGAGGAATTGGGGGGCGGAAACACTGAAGCTTTCTTT. Its protein product is CSVEELGGGNTEAFF.

In its sample, this clonotype was seen many times. This chain joins TRBV6-9 and TRBJ1-6; 8 bases are a match to TRBD1. CDR1 is MNHGY, CDR2 SVAAGI, per germline. This CDR3 has 16 residues. V lost 3 bases and J lost 9; bases outside the gene matches: 10. DNA for the CDR3: TGTGCCAGCAGTTACTCTTCAGGGGGCCTTGCTTCACCCCTCCACTTT. It specifies CASSYSSGGLASPLHF.

This clonotype was found many times. This sequence joins TRBV20-1 and TRBJ1-1, with 7 bases identical to TRBD1. Trimming at V came to 6 bases and at J to 1 base, leaving 11 bases not matched to a gene. Germline CDR1 and CDR2: DFQATT and SNEGSKA (reference sequence). The CDR3 is 15 amino acids. The DNA of the CDR3 is TGCAGTGCCCATAGACTAGGGGGCGCGAACACTGAAGCTTTCTTT. It translates to CSAHRLGGANTEAFF.

Ten or more counts support this clonotype. The chain recombines TRBV20-1 with TRBJ1-6; the D gene is possibly TRBD1 (5 bases). CDR1 and CDR2 (germline): DFQATT, SNEGSKA (reference sequence). Trimming removed 3 bases at V and 6 bases at J, with 12 bases between. This CDR3 contains 14 residues. The CDR3 DNA sequence: TGCAGTGCTAGTGAGGGACGTATTAATTCACCCCTCCACTTT. As protein: CSASEGRINSPLHF.

This clonotype came up many times. V is TRBV27 and J is TRBJ1-4, with TRBD1 matching over 9 bases. The CDR3 contains 17 residues. Germline trimming cut 5 bases from V and 7 bases from J; bases unmatched to any gene: 14. CDR1 MNHEY and CDR2 SMNVEV come from the germline V gene (reference sequence). The CDR3 region has the DNA TGTGCCAGCAGTCCACCCCGCATGACAGGGGGTCCTGAAAAACTGTTTTTT. It specifies CASSPPRMTGGPEKLFF.

This clonotype was seen at least ten times. This sequence joins TRBV28 and TRBJ1-5; TRBD1 aligns across 7 bases. This CDR3 has 14 amino acids. V was clipped by 5 bases and J by 4 bases; unmatched bases: 5. Germline V gives CDR1 MDHEN, CDR2 SYDVKM. CDR3 bases: TGTGCCAGCAGTGGTAACAGGGGAAATCAGCCCCAGCATTTT. Protein product: CASSGNRGNQPQHF.

The genes are TRBV19 and TRBJ1-5; 8 nucleotides line up with TRBD1. CDR1 is LNHDA and CDR2 is SQIVND in the germline V gene (reference sequence). J gave up 4 bases and V 4 bases, and 6 bases lay outside the gene matches. This CDR3 region has 15 residues. The CDR3 nucleotides are TGTGCCAGTAGTAGACAGGGGTTTGGTAATCAGCCCCAGCATTTT. Its protein product is CASSRQGFGNQPQHF.

This clonotype occurred a few times. V and J are TRBV6-5 and TRBJ1-2, with a weak D call TRBD1 (6 bases). V was pared by 3 bases and J by 0 bases, with 11 bases between. The CDR3 covers 15 residues. CDR1 is MNHEY and CDR2 is SVGAGI in the germline V gene. The CDR3 region is CASSYDRRSNYGYTF. The CDR3 DNA is TGTGCCAGCAGTTATGACAGGCGATCTAACTATGGCTACACCTTC.

This chain uses TRBV11-2 with TRBJ2-1; 9 nucleotides align to TRBD2. Trimming took 2 bases from V and 6 from J; bases not matched to a gene: 5. The CDR3 covers 15 residues. Germline values: CDR1 SGHAT, CDR2 FQNNGV. The CDR3 here is CASSLRLADFNEQFF. The CDR3 DNA is TGTGCCAGCAGCTTAAGACTAGCGGACTTCAATGAGCAGTTCTTC.

This clonotype was picked up many times. This CDR3 is CASSPGAGGLTYEQYF. The CDR3 DNA reads as TGTGCCAGCAGTCCCGGGGCGGGGGGACTGACCTACGAGCAGTACTTC. V and J are TRBV12-3 or TRBV12-4 and TRBJ2-7, with TRBD2 matching 8 bases. CDR3 length equals 16 residues. V shed 5 bases, J shed 2 bases, and the junction held 11 bases outside the gene matches.